The 9 T cell receptor beta chains below all came from one sample that was sequenced in a study of tumor-infiltrating lymphocytes in primary liver carcinoma. cDNA specific to TCR beta was made from approximately 0.55 ug of total RNA, with a constant-region primer employed for priming. A slightly modified ARM-PCR protocol with three nested multiplex PCR rounds produced these TCR beta libraries. Two initial PCR rounds of around 10 cycles each paired TRBV1-TRBV30 forward primers with a C-beta reverse primer. TCRdb reanalysed the multiplex PCR reads using MiXCR and keeps one entry per CDR3 protein. Here the sample spans fewer than 350,000 distinct CDR3 sequences, 65% being singletons. Germline DNA was also extracted, with blood RNA taken from unsorted whole blood. Sequenced sample: peripheral blood. The receptors shown here come from a man in his forties or fifties with primary liver carcinoma and hepatitis B virus infection.

V gene TRBV5-4 combines with J gene TRBJ2-3, with 7 bases fitting TRBD2. The CDR3 contains 15 residues. Germline V CDR1 and CDR2: SGHNT, YYREEE (reference sequence). Trimming took 6 bases from V and 1 from J; bases not matched to a gene: 8. The CDR3 is CASNNGLEGTDTQYF. DNA of the CDR3: TGTGCCAGCAATAACGGACTAGAAGGCACAGATACGCAGTATTTT.

This clonotype was counted a single time. The junction shows a germline mismatch at one end, possibly a read error. J is TRBJ2-3 and V is TRBV5-4; D not resolved. This CDR3 comprises 12 residues. The germline gives CDR1 SGHNT, CDR2 YYREEE (reference sequence). In DNA form, the CDR3 reads TGTGTCAGCAGCAGAAACACAGATACGCAGTATTTT. This sequence encodes CVSSRNTDTQYF.

The J gene is TRBJ2-1, the V gene TRBV11-2; 7 nucleotides match TRBD2. Per the germline V gene, CDR1 is SGHAT and CDR2 is FQNNGV. CDR3 size: 13 residues. Unmatched junction bases numbered 15, after V lost 10 bases and J lost 12 bases. This chain's CDR3 is CANILVVWTRQFF. In DNA form, the CDR3 reads TGTGCCAACATCTTAGTGGTATGGACTAGGCAGTTCTTC. Complete variable domain (other parts from reference TRBV11-2 and TRBJ2-1): EAGVAQSPRYKIIEKRQSVAFWCNPISGHATLYWYQQILGQGPKLLIQFQNNGVVDDSQLPKDRFSAERLKGVDSTLKIQPAKLEDSAVYLCANILVVWTRQFFGPGTRLTVL.

In regard to this clonotype: A single base separates this from a much larger clone, so it may be a read error. V is TRBV6-2 or TRBV6-3 and J is TRBJ1-3; D call uncertain. In germline, CDR1 is MNHEY, CDR2 SVGEGT. The V end lost 6 bases, the J end lost 4 bases, and 13 bases lay between the germline ends. This CDR3 is 14 amino acids long. The DNA of the CDR3 is TGTGCCAGCAGACTCGCGGGCATGGGAAACACCATATATTTT. Translation gives CASRLAGMGNTIYF.

This chain uses TRBV2 with TRBJ2-2; D is unclear. This CDR3 is 14 amino acids long. Trimming took off 6 bases at V and 1 base at J, with 9 bases between the two ends. Germline V CDR1 and CDR2: SNHLY, FYNNEI. DNA of the CDR3: TGTGCCAGCAGAGAGTCCTGGAACACCGGGGAGCTGTTTTTT. Translation gives CASRESWNTGELFF.

As for this clonotype: A much larger clone lies one base from this, so it may be a read error. V and J are TRBV10-3 and TRBJ1-1, with 7 bases identical to TRBD1. This CDR3 contains 12 residues. Looked up from germline, CDR1 is ENHRY and CDR2 is SYGVKD. The CDR3 sequence: CVIKGAEGEAFF. The CDR3 DNA is TGTGTCATCAAGGGGGCGGAGGGTGAAGCTTTCTTT.

Note on this clonotype: The junction departs from germline at one end; a sequencing error may be responsible. This sequence joins TRBV11-1 and TRBJ2-1; weak D call: TRBD1 (6 bases). Germline-derived CDR1 and CDR2 are SGHAT and FQDESV (reference sequence). The CDR3 is made up of 15 amino acids. Written as DNA, the CDR3 is TGTACCAGCAGCATAGGGCAGGGGAACTACAATGAGCAGTTCTTC. Translation: CTSSIGQGNYNEQFF.

The chain uses TRBV11-2 and TRBJ2-7; 7 bases match TRBD2. This CDR3 comprises 15 residues. Germline V gene sequence: CDR1 SGHAT, CDR2 FQNNGV. Trimming at V came to 7 bases and at J to 5 bases, leaving 14 bases not matched to a gene. This CDR3 reads CASNIAGTKVDEQYF. The CDR3 coding sequence is TGTGCCAGCAACATAGCCGGGACTAAGGTTGACGAGCAGTACTTC.

J is TRBJ2-2 and V is TRBV6-2 or TRBV6-3; D possibly uses TRBD1 or TRBD2 (5 bases each). CDR1 is MNHEY, CDR2 SVGEGT, per germline. The V and J ends lost 8 bases and 4 bases respectively, with 17 bases between them. There are 15 residues in the CDR3. For the CDR3, the DNA is TGTGCCAGCGAGTCCGGGTTGGGGACCACCGGGGAGCTGTTTTTT. It codes for CASESGLGTTGELFF.